A selection of T cell receptor beta chains follows, all from one sample in a study of T cell responses to AZD1222 COVID-19 vaccine. Data came from immunoSEQ multiplex PCR; TCRdb stores just in-frame clones and leaves some out. The sample lists some 130,000 clones; about 91% were seen once. This sample comprised peripheral blood, obtained on day 0 of AZD1222 vaccination. Receptors originate from an adult in good health. The CDR3 runs from the conserved cysteine through the conserved F or W. A D gene is named only where the DNA matches it firmly. For some rows the clone size is stated as once, few or many, or as a class when expanded; others skip it.

D	size	V	J	CDR3	DNA
TRBD2	.	TRBV9	TRBJ2-7	CASSPVGGAGEQYF	TGTGCCAGCAGCCCGGTCGGGGGGGCTGGGGAGCAGTACTTC
.	.	TRBV30	TRBJ2-7	CAWSGGHSGSEQYF	TGTGCCTGGAGTGGGGGACACAGTGGGTCCGAGCAGTACTTC
.	.	TRBV6-5	TRBJ1-2	CASSRLDVNYGYTF	TGTGCCAGCAGTCGGCTTGACGTCAACTATGGCTACACCTTC
.	.	TRBV9	TRBJ1-3	CASSPPGLSSGNTIYF	TGTGCCAGCAGCCCCCCGGGACTCAGCTCTGGAAACACCATATATTTT
TRBD1	.	TRBV24-1	TRBJ2-5	CATSVKAGGEETQYF	TGTGCCACCAGTGTTAAGGCAGGGGGCGAAGAGACCCAGTACTTC
.	.	TRBV3-1/TRBV3-2	TRBJ2-1	CASSQRRSSYNEQFF	TGTGCCAGCAGCCAAAGGCGAAGCTCCTACAATGAGCAGTTCTTC
.	.	TRBV12-2	TRBJ1-1	CASRSPGTPEAEAFF	TGTGCAAGTCGCTCTCCCGGGACGCCTGAGGCTGAAGCTTTCTTT
.	.	TRBV2	TRBJ1-2	CASSESAAADYGYTF	TGTGCCAGCAGTGAATCGGCAGCAGCCGACTATGGCTACACCTTC
.	.	TRBV27	TRBJ2-1	CASSFAGGPYNEQFF	TGTGCCAGCAGTTTTGCGGGCGGGCCCTACAATGAGCAGTTCTTC
.	.	TRBV10-3	TRBJ1-3	CAISRARAPSGNTIYF	TGTGCCATCAGTAGGGCCAGGGCACCCTCTGGAAACACCATATATTTT
.	once	TRBV9	TRBJ1-6	CASSGLALAPLHF	TGTGCCAGCAGCGGCCTAGCGTTGGCACCCCTCCACTTT
.	.	TRBV14	TRBJ2-5	CASSQWIRETQYF	TGTGCCAGCAGCCAATGGATACGGGAGACCCAGTACTTC
TRBD1	.	TRBV30	TRBJ1-1	CAWSPGGAKNTEAFF	TGTGCCTGGAGCCCAGGGGGAGCTAAGAACACTGAAGCTTTCTTT
.	.	TRBV5-6	TRBJ1-6	CASNLGDALISPLHF	TGTGCCAGCAACCTAGGGGACGCCCTGATTTCACCCCTCCACTTT
.	.	TRBV6-2/TRBV6-3	TRBJ2-7	CASSYWGGIIGEQYF	TGTGCCAGCAGTTACTGGGGGGGCATCATCGGCGAGCAGTACTTC